A single sample is the source of the 14 T cell receptor beta chains below, sequenced in a study of T cell changes during pregnancy in multiple sclerosis. Assay: immunoSEQ multiplex PCR; the TCRdb copy retains only in-frame clones and omits some. The sample includes roughly 100,000 clones, approximately 92% of them seen just once. This sample comprised peripheral blood, obtained in the second trimester of pregnancy. The origin of the receptors is a female donor with multiple sclerosis, enrolled in a pregnancy study.

The CDR3 protein is CASSRRTGRPEKLFF. The CDR3 DNA sequence: TGTGCCAGTAGTAGACGGACAGGTCGTCCGGAAAAACTGTTTTTT. The chain joins TRBV19 to TRBJ1-4; 7 bases fit TRBD1. Germline CDR1 LNHDA, CDR2 SQIVND (reference sequence). This CDR3 is built from 15 residues. V shed 4 bases, J shed 8 bases, and the junction held 10 bases outside the gene matches.

The J gene is TRBJ1-1, the V gene TRBV28, with 7 bases that match TRBD1. Germline CDR1 MDHEN, CDR2 SYDVKM. The V gene end was trimmed by 2 bases and the J gene end by 5 bases; junction bases not matched to a gene: 8. The CDR3 is 15 residues long. DNA of the CDR3: TGTGCCAGCAGTTTACCCACAGGGGTAGGGACTGAAGCTTTCTTT. Protein: CASSLPTGVGTEAFF.

As concerns this clone: This sample also contains other DNA sequences that code for the same CDR3. The V gene is TRBV28, the J gene TRBJ1-1; D gene unclear. V was cut by 5 bases and J by 0 bases, with 7 bases left in between. CDR3 length equals 13 residues. CDR1 and CDR2 from the germline V gene are MDHEN and SYDVKM. The DNA for the CDR3 is TGTGCCAGCAGTCCACAGATGAACACTGAAGCTTTCTTT. Protein sequence: CASSPQMNTEAFF.

This chain joins TRBV19 and TRBJ2-3; TRBD2 matches at 9 bases. The CDR3 loop spans 15 amino acids. CDR1 and CDR2 from the germline V gene are LNHDA and SQIVND (reference sequence). Trimming removed 3 bases from V and 5 bases from J; junction bases left unmatched: 6. The chain's CDR3 is CASSISGLAGDTQYF. CDR3 DNA sequence: TGTGCCAGTAGTATCTCGGGACTAGCTGGAGATACGCAGTATTTT. Using reference TRBV19 and TRBJ2-3 for the parts outside the CDR3, the full variable domain is DGGITQSPKYLFRKEGQNVTLSCEQNLNHDAMYWYRQDPGQGLRLIYYSQIVNDFQKGDIAEGYSVSREKKESFPLTVTSAQKNPTAFYLCASSISGLAGDTQYFGPGTRLTVL.

This sequence joins TRBV19 and TRBJ2-7; TRBD2 matches at 10 bases. Germline CDR1 and CDR2: LNHDA and SQIVND (reference sequence). Trimming removed 5 bases from V and 5 bases from J; junction bases left unmatched: 6. This CDR3 is 14 amino acids long. This CDR3 reads CASSASLAGNEQYF. In DNA form, the CDR3 reads TGTGCCAGTAGTGCCTCACTAGCGGGAAACGAGCAGTACTTC.

The chain has TRBV18 and TRBJ2-3, with 7 positions matching TRBD1. Germline V lookup: CDR1 KGHSH, CDR2 LQKENI. This CDR3 contains 17 residues. V lost 4 bases to trimming and J lost 0 bases; unmatched junction nucleotides: 10. This CDR3 is CASSRIPTGVSTDTQYF. In nucleotides, the CDR3 is TGTGCCAGCTCACGCATCCCTACAGGGGTTAGCACAGATACGCAGTATTTT.

Here the CDR3 DNA reads TGTGCCAGCAGTCGGACAGGCACGATCCAAGAGACCCAGTACTTC. Amino acid sequence: CASSRTGTIQETQYF. The chain joins TRBV2 to TRBJ2-5, with TRBD1 matching over 7 bases. The V segment lost 5 bases and the J segment 1 base; nucleotides outside the gene matches: 7. CDR3 length: 15 residues. Germline V gene sequence: CDR1 SNHLY, CDR2 FYNNEI. Based on the CDR3 plus reference TRBV2 and TRBJ2-5, the full variable domain is EPEVTQTPSHQVTQMGQEVILRCVPISNHLYFYWYRQILGQKVEFLVSFYNNEISEKSEIFDDQFSVERPDGSNFTLKIRSTKLEDSAMYFCASSRTGTIQETQYFGPGTRLLVL.

The V call is TRBV19, the J call TRBJ1-2; D is perhaps TRBD1 (6 bases). The V gene lost 4 bases and the J gene lost 0 bases, with 12 bases spanning the gap. The CDR3 covers 15 residues. Germline CDR1 is LNHDA and CDR2 is SQIVND (reference sequence). CDR3 nucleotides: TGTGCCAGTAGTACTCGGGACACTACTAACTATGGCTACACCTTC. Translation: CASSTRDTTNYGYTF.

This clone is a singleton in its sample. This sequence joins TRBV28 and TRBJ1-1; tentatively, D is TRBD1 (6 bases). Per germline, CDR1 MDHEN and CDR2 SYDVKM. Between the trimmed V and J ends, which lost 2 bases and 10 bases, there was a span of 20 bases. The CDR3 is 15 residues long. For the CDR3, the DNA is TGTGCCAGCAGTTTAGAACAGGGAAGTAAAGGAGGAGCTTTCTTT. It specifies CASSLEQGSKGGAFF.

The chain carries TRBV15 and TRBJ1-2; TRBD1 matches at 9 bases. Losses at the gene ends were 4 bases for V and 6 bases for J; bases not matched to a gene: 9. This CDR3 spans 15 amino acids. Germline lookup yields CDR1 LNHNV and CDR2 YYDKDF (reference sequence). The CDR3 loop is CATSNPTGGLNGYTF. Here the CDR3 DNA reads TGTGCCACCAGCAACCCGACAGGGGGTTTGAATGGCTACACCTTC.

The J gene is TRBJ2-7, the V gene TRBV27; 7 bases match TRBD2. CDR1 is MNHEY and CDR2 is SMNVEV in the germline V gene (reference sequence). V lost 5 bases to trimming and J lost 7 bases; unmatched junction nucleotides: 8. This CDR3 comprises 13 residues. CDR3 DNA: TGTGCCAGCAGTGGCTCCGGGGGGATGGAGCAGTACTTC. It codes for CASSGSGGMEQYF.

Worth noting for this clone: The sample has other DNA sequences that encode this CDR3 too. This chain connects TRBV29-1 to TRBJ2-7; the match to TRBD1 covers 9 bases. V dropped 6 bases and J dropped 2; count of bases not matched to a gene: 5. CDR1 is SQVTM, CDR2 ANQGSEA, per germline. This CDR3 spans 13 amino acids. CDR3 in amino acids: CSVEGQGTYEQYF. The CDR3 bases are TGCAGCGTCGAGGGACAGGGTACCTACGAGCAGTACTTC.

This rearrangement joins TRBV27 to TRBJ2-7, with TRBD2 matching 7 bases. Germline lookup yields CDR1 MNHEY and CDR2 SMNVEV (reference sequence). The CDR3 is 14 amino acids. The V and J ends lost 3 bases and 2 bases, in that order; junction bases with no gene match: 4. In nucleotides, the CDR3 is TGTGCCAGCAGTTTGGGGGGGACTCCCTACGAGCAGTACTTC. This codes for CASSLGGTPYEQYF.

The chain links TRBV5-1 to TRBJ2-7; 9 nucleotides match TRBD2. Germline V gives CDR1 SGHRS, CDR2 YFSETQ. The CDR3 covers 15 residues. J lost 4 bases, V lost 3 bases, and 8 bases had no gene match. The chain's CDR3 is CASSSLAGVVYEQYF. The CDR3 region has the DNA TGCGCCAGCAGCTCCTTAGCGGGAGTGGTGTACGAGCAGTACTTC. The full variable domain, its missing parts supplied by reference TRBV5-1 and TRBJ2-7, is KAGVTQTPRYLIKTRGQQVTLSCSPISGHRSVSWYQQTPGQGLQFLFEYFSETQRNKGNFPGRFSGRQFSNSRSEMNVSTLELGDSALYLCASSSLAGVVYEQYFGPGTRLTVT.